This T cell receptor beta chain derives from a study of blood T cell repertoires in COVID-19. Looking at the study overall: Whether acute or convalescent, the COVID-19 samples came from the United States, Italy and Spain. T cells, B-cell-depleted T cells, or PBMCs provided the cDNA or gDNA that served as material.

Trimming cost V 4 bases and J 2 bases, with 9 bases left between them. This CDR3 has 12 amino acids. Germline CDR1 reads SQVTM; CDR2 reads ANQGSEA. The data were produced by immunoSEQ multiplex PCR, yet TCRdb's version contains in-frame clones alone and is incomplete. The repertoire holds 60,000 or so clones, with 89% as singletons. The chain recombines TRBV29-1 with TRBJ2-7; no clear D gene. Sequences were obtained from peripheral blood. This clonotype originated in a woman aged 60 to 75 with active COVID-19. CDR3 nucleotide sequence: TGCAGCGTTGGCCCAGTGGCCTACGAGCAGTACTTC. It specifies CSVGPVAYEQYF.